Here is one T cell receptor beta chain with its context. The data originate from a study of T cell changes during pregnancy in multiple sclerosis. Germline assignment: CDR1 SQVTM and CDR2 ANQGSEA. The length of the CDR3 is 16 residues. V was clipped by 7 bases and J by 2 bases, with 23 bases between them. Repertoires were generated with immunoSEQ multiplex PCR, while TCRdb's copy carries only in-frame clones and drops some. Among over 50,000 clones listed, around 85% were seen once. The chain combines TRBV29-1 with TRBJ1-2; weak D call: TRBD1 (6 bases). Sequencing used CD4+ T cells from peripheral blood mononuclear cells, obtained in the third trimester of pregnancy. This TCR was sampled from a female donor with multiple sclerosis, enrolled in a pregnancy study. In DNA form, the CDR3 reads TGCAGCGCCATCGCAGGACAGATGATTCTAAACTATGGCTACACCTTC. It translates to CSAIAGQMILNYGYTF.